The 6 T cell receptor beta chains below all came from one sample that was sequenced in a study of monozygotic twins with inflammatory bowel disease. Using the 5' RACE reads, TCRdb records one entry per CDR3 protein without DNA. The table lists 150,000 to 200,000 distinct CDR3 sequences. The specimen was blood. These TCRs come from a human donor with ulcerative colitis or Crohn's disease, or a healthy co-twin of an affected twin (not recorded which).

The rearrangement links TRBV7-2 to TRBJ2-2; TCRdb picks TRBD1, but there is no DNA to check that call. Looked up from germline, CDR1 is SGHTA and CDR2 is FQGNSA. CDR3 size: 15 residues. Here the CDR3 reads CASRSGQGYTGELFF.

The rearrangement uses TRBV20-1 and TRBJ2-1. The CDR3 is made up of 14 amino acids. Germline CDR1 and CDR2: DFQATT and SNEGSKA (reference sequence). The CDR3 protein is CSARVLNNLQEQFF.

The V call is TRBV5-1, the J call TRBJ1-1. CDR3 length: 14 amino acids. CDR1 and CDR2 (germline): SGHRS, YFSETQ. CDR3 amino acids: CASSIGTPNTEAFF.

The genes are TRBV20-1 and TRBJ1-1. There are 11 residues in the CDR3. CDR1 DFQATT and CDR2 SNEGSKA come from the germline V gene (reference sequence). CDR3 protein: CSAPYNTEAFF.

The chain carries TRBV3-1 and TRBJ1-4; as DNA is missing, the TRBD1 call by TCRdb cannot be tested. Germline V gives CDR1 LGHDT, CDR2 YNNKEL (reference sequence). This CDR3 is 16 amino acids long. The CDR3: CASSQVLTGLGEKLFF.

This chain uses TRBV12-3 or TRBV12-4 with TRBJ2-2. This CDR3 is 13 amino acids long. The CDR3 here is CASSFSGTGELFF.